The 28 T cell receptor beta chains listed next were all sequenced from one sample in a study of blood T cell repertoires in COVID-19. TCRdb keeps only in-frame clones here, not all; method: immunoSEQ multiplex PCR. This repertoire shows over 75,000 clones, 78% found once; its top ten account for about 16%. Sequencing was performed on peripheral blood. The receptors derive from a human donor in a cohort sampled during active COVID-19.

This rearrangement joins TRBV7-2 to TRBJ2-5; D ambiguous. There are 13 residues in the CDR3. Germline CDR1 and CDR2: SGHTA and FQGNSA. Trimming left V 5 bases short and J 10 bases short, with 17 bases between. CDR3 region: CASSDRGRYHQYF. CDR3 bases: TGTGCCAGCAGCGACCGCGGCAGATACCACCAGTACTTC.

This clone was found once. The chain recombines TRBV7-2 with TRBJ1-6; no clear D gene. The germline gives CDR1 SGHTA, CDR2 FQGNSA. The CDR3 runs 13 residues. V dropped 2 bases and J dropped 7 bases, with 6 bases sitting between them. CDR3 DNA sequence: TGTGCCAGCAGCTTATTGGAGAATTCACCCCTCCACTTT. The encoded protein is CASSLLENSPLHF. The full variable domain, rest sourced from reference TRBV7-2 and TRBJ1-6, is GAGVSQSPSNKVTEKGKDVELRCDPISGHTALYWYRQSLGQGLEFLIYFQGNSAPDKSGLPSDRFSAERTGGSVSTLTIQRTQQEDSAVYLCASSLLENSPLHFGNGTRLTVT.

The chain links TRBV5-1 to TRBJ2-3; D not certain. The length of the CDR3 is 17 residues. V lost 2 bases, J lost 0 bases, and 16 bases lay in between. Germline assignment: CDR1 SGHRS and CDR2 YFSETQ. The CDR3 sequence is CASSFAFDIPSTDTQYF. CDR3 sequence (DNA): TGCGCCAGCAGCTTCGCTTTCGACATACCTAGCACAGATACGCAGTATTTT.

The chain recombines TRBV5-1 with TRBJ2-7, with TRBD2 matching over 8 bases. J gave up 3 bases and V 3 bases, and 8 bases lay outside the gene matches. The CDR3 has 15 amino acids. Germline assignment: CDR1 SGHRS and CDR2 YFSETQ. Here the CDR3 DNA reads TGCGCCAGCAGCTGGGACGGGCTAGCGGGCTACGAGCAGTACTTC. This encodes CASSWDGLAGYEQYF.

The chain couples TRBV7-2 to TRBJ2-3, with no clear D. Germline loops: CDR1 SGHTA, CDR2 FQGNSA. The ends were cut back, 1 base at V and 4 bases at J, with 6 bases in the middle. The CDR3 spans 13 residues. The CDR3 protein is CASSLVYSDTQYF. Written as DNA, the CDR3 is TGTGCCAGCAGCTTAGTATATTCAGATACGCAGTATTTT.

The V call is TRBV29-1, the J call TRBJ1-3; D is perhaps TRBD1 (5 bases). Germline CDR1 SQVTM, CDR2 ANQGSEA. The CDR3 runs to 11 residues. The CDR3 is CSGGVGNTIYF. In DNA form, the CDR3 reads TGCAGTGGAGGGGTTGGAAACACCATATATTTT.

The CDR3 here is CASSFQEISYGYTF. The CDR3 DNA reads as TGTGCCAGCAGCTTCCAGGAAATAAGCTATGGCTACACCTTC. The chain has TRBV7-9 and TRBJ1-2; no clear D. CDR3 size: 14 residues. Germline-derived CDR1 and CDR2 are SEHNR and FQNEAQ (reference sequence). V lost 3 bases and J 4 bases, leaving 12 bases between the germline ends.

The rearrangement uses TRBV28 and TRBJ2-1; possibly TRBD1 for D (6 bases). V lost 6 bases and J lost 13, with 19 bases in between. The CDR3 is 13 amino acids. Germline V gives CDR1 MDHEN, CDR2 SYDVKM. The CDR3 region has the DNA TGTGCCAGCAGATCCACAGGGTTGAGGACTCAGTTCTTC. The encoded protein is CASRSTGLRTQFF.

The CDR3 sequence is CASSGGLEFGLYSYEQYF. The DNA for the CDR3 is TGCGCCAGCAGTGGGGGCTTAGAGTTCGGGCTTTACTCCTACGAGCAGTACTTC. This chain links TRBV10-2 with TRBJ2-7, with D possibly matching TRBD1 (5 bases). The V gene lost 4 bases and the J gene lost 0 bases, with 22 bases spanning the gap. Germline loops: CDR1 WSHSY, CDR2 SAAADI. The CDR3 is made up of 18 amino acids.

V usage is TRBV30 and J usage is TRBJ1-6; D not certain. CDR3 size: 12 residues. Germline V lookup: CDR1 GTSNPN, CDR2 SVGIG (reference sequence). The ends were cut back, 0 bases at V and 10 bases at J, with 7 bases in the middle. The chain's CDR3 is CAWSVLTSPLHF. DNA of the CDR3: TGTGCCTGGAGTGTACTAACGTCACCCCTCCACTTT.

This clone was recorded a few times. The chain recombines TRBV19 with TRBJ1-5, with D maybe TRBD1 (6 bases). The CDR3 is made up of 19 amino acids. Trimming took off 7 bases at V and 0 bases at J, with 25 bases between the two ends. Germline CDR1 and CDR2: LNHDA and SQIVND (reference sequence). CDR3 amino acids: CASNIKQGLLSHSNQPQHF. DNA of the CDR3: TGTGCCAGTAACATAAAACAGGGCCTACTGAGTCATAGCAATCAGCCCCAGCATTTT.

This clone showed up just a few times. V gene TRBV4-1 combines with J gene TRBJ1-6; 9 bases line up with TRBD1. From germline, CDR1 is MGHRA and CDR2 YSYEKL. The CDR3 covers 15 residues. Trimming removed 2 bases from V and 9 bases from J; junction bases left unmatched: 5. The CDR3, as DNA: TGCGCCAGCAGCCAACTGACAGGGGGGGGTTCACCCCTCCACTTT. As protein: CASSQLTGGGSPLHF.

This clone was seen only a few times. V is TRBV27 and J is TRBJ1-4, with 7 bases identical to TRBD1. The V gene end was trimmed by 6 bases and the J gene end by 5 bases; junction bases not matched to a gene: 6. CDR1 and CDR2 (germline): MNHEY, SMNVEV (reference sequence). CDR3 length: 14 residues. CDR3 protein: CASSKQGSNEKLFF. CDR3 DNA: TGTGCCAGCAGCAAACAGGGGAGCAATGAAAAACTGTTTTTT.

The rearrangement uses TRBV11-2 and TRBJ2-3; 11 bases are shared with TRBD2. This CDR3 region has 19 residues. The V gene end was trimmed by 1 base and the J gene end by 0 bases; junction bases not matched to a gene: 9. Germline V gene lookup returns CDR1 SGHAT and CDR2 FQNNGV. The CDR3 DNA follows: TGTGCCAGCAGCTTAGGACTAGCGGGAACGAGTGCTAGCACAGATACGCAGTATTTT. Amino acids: CASSLGLAGTSASTDTQYF.

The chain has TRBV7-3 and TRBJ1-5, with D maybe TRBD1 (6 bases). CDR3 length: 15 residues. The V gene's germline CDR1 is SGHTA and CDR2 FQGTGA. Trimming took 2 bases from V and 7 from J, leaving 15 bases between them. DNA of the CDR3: TGTGCCAGCAGCTTAGGGGGCAGGGCGGACCAGCCCCAGCATTTT. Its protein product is CASSLGGRADQPQHF.

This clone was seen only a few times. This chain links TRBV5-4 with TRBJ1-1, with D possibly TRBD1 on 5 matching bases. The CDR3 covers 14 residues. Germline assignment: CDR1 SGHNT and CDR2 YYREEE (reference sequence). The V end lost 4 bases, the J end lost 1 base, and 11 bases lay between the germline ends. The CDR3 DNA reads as TGTGCCAGCAGCGCGAGGACACCGAACACTGAAGCTTTCTTT. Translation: CASSARTPNTEAFF.

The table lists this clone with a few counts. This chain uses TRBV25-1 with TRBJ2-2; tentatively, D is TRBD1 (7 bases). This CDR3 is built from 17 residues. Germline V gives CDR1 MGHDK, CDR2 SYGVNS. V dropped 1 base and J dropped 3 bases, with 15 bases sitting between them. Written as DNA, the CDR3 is TGTGCCAGCAGTGAATGGGGGGAAACAGGGGACACCGGGGAGCTGTTTTTT. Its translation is CASSEWGETGDTGELFF. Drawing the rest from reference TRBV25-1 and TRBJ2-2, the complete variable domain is EADIYQTPRYLVIGTGKKITLECSQTMGHDKMYWYQQDPGMELHLIHYSYGVNSTEKGDLSSESTVSRIRTEHFPLTLESARPSHTSQYLCASSEWGETGDTGELFFGEGSRLTVL.

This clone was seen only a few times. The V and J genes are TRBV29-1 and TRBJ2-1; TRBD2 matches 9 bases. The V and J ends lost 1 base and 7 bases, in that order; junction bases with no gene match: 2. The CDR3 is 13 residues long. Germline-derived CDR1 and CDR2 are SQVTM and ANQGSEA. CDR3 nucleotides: TGCAGCGTTGAAGGACTAGCGGCGAATGAGCAGTTCTTC. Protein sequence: CSVEGLAANEQFF.

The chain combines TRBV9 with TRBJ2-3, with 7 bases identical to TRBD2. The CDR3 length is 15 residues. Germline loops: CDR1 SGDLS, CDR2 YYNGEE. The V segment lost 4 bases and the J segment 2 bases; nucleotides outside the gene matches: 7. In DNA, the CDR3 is TGTGCCAGCAGCTCTAACGGGGGGATCACAGATACGCAGTATTTT. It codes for CASSSNGGITDTQYF.

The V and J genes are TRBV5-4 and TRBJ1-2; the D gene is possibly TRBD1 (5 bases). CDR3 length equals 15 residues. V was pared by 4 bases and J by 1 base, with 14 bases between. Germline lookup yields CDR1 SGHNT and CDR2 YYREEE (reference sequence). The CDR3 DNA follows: TGTGCCAGCAGCCTCCAGCAGGGTAGTAACTATGGCTACACCTTC. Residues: CASSLQQGSNYGYTF.

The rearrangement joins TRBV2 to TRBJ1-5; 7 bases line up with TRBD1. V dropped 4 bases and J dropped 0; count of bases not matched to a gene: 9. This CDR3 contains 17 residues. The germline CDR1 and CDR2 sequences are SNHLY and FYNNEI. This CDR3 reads CASSVDRAGNSNQPQHF. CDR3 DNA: TGTGCCAGCAGTGTCGACAGGGCTGGGAATAGCAATCAGCCCCAGCATTTT.

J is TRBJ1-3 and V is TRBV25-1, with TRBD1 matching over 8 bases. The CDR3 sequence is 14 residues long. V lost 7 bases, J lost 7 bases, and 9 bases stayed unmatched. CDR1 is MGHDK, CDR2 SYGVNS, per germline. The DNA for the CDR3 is TGTGCCAGCACTCCTGCAGGGGGCATCAACACCATATATTTT. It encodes CASTPAGGINTIYF.

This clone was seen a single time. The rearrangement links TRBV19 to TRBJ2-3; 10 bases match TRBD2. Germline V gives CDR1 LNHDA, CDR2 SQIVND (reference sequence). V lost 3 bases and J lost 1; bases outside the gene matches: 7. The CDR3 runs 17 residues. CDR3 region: CASSITPLAGGTDTQYF. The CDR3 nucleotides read TGTGCCAGTAGTATCACCCCGCTAGCGGGGGGCACAGATACGCAGTATTTT. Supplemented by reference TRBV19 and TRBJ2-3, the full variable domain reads DGGITQSPKYLFRKEGQNVTLSCEQNLNHDAMYWYRQDPGQGLRLIYYSQIVNDFQKGDIAEGYSVSREKKESFPLTVTSAQKNPTAFYLCASSITPLAGGTDTQYFGPGTRLTVL.

CDR3 loop: CAISDRGGDEKLFF. DNA for the CDR3: TGTGCCATCAGTGACAGGGGAGGGGATGAAAAACTGTTTTTT. J is TRBJ1-4 and V is TRBV10-3, with D possibly being TRBD1 (6 bases). V was clipped by 3 bases and J by 6 bases, with 11 bases between them. The CDR3 runs to 14 residues. From germline, CDR1 is ENHRY and CDR2 SYGVKD.

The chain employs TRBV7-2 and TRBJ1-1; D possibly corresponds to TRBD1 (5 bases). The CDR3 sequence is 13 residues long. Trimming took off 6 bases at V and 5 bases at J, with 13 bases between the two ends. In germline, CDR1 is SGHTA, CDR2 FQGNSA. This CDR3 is CASSIGVLTEAFF. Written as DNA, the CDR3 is TGTGCCAGCAGTATAGGGGTTCTGACTGAAGCTTTCTTT.

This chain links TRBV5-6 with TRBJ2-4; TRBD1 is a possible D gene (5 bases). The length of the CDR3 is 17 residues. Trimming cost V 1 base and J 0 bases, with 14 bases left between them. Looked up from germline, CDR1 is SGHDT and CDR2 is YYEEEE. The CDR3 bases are TGTGCCAGCAGCTTGAGCGTGAGACAGCTAGCCAAAAACATTCAGTACTTC. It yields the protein CASSLSVRQLAKNIQYF. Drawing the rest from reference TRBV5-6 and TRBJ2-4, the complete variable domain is DAGVTQSPTHLIKTRGQQVTLRCSPKSGHDTVSWYQQALGQGPQFIFQYYEEEERQRGNFPDRFSGHQFPNYSSELNVNALLLGDSALYLCASSLSVRQLAKNIQYFGAGTRLSVL.

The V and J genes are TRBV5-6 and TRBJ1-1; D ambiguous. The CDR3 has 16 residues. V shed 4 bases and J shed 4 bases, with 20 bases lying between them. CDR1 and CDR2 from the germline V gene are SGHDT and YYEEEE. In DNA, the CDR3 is TGTGCCAGCAGCCCCCGGGGAGGGCTCCGAGTCACTGAAGCTTTCTTT. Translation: CASSPRGGLRVTEAFF.

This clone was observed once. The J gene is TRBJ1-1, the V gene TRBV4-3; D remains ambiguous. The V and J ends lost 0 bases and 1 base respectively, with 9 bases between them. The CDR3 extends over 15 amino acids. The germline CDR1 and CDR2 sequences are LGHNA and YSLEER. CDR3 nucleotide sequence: TGCGCCAGCAGCCAAGATTGGGCAGAGAACACTGAAGCTTTCTTT. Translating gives CASSQDWAENTEAFF.